This TCR beta chain was sequenced in a study of multiple sclerosis patients with progressive multifocal leukoencephalopathy. TCRdb keeps only in-frame clones here, not all; method: immunoSEQ multiplex PCR. The data show under 30,000 clones, 85% to 90% seen once. V shed 1 base and J 4 bases; nucleotides not matched to a gene: 5. The CDR3 covers 15 residues. The germline V gene encodes CDR1 SGHVS and CDR2 FNYEAQ. Study-wide findings and caveats: Less diverse TRB repertoires were suggested in most PML patients. At PML onset, no shared TRBV or TRBJ gene usage was seen. PML-onset expanded TRB clones were detectable before and during natalizumab therapy.

Indicated time point: more than five months of natalizumab therapy. Prior interferon beta treatment was universal, and the PML patients were all female. As concerns this clone: The target antigen is unknown.

The TCR originated in a human donor with multiple sclerosis. This chain joins TRBV7-6 and TRBJ2-7; TRBD2 matches 9 bases. The material was PBMCs, obtained from a patient treated with natalizumab. DNA of the CDR3: TGTGCCAGCAGCTTAGTAGGACTAGCGCCTTACGAGCAGTACTTC. It translates to CASSLVGLAPYEQYF. The whole variable domain, remainder taken from reference TRBV7-6 and TRBJ2-7, is GAGVSQSPRYKVTKRGQDVALRCDPISGHVSLYWYRQALGQGPEFLTYFNYEAQQDKSGLPNDRFSAERPEGSISTLTIQRTEQRDSAMYRCASSLVGLAPYEQYFGPGTRLTVT.